Shown below are 17 T cell receptor beta chains from a single sample sequenced in a study of cytomegalovirus exposure and HLA in healthy donors. 60 Vbeta and 13 Jbeta primers were used in PCR. Generated by immunoSEQ multiplex PCR, the TCRdb table keeps only in-frame clones and is missing some. The sample holds over 80,000 clones, around 82% seen once. Sequences were obtained from PBMCs. All receptors derive from a man aged 40-49 years in good health and CMV-seropositive.

This chain connects TRBV2 to TRBJ1-1; TRBD1 matches 8 bases. CDR1 is SNHLY, CDR2 FYNNEI, per germline. The CDR3 has 13 amino acids. The J segment lost 1 base and the V segment lost 7 bases, leaving 2 bases of the junction unmatched. Written as DNA, the CDR3 is TGTGCCAGCACCGGGACAGGGAACACTGAAGCTTTCTTT. This sequence encodes CASTGTGNTEAFF.

The V and J genes are TRBV18 and TRBJ1-3, with TRBD1 as a possible D gene (6 bases). The CDR3 covers 16 residues. Germline V gene lookup returns CDR1 KGHSH and CDR2 LQKENI. The V end was cut by 6 bases, the J end by 2 bases, with 17 bases between. As DNA, the CDR3 is TGTGCCAGCTCTCTGGACAGTCCCTTTCCTGGAAACACCATATATTTT. Protein sequence: CASSLDSPFPGNTIYF.

The gene calls are TRBV4-1 and TRBJ1-5, with 7 nucleotides matching TRBD1. The junction had 8 bases not matched to a gene; V was cut back by 4 bases and J by 2 bases. This CDR3 comprises 16 residues. Germline V gives CDR1 MGHRA, CDR2 YSYEKL. The CDR3 is CASSPIRGPGNQPQHF. The DNA of the CDR3 is TGCGCCAGCAGCCCAATTAGGGGGCCAGGCAATCAGCCCCAGCATTTT.

This chain links TRBV2 with TRBJ1-3, with D tentatively TRBD1 (6 bases). CDR1 SNHLY and CDR2 FYNNEI come from the germline V gene. V lost 5 bases, J lost 2 bases, and 13 bases lay in between. The CDR3 extends over 15 amino acids. The CDR3 bases are TGTGCCAGCAGTAGGACAGCTTTACCTGGAAACACCATATATTTT. Its translation is CASSRTALPGNTIYF.

The chain links TRBV28 to TRBJ1-1; D is possibly TRBD1 (6 bases). The germline gives CDR1 MDHEN, CDR2 SYDVKM. This CDR3 spans 12 amino acids. V lost 3 bases to trimming and J lost 9 bases, with 11 bases between them. The CDR3, as DNA: TGTGCCAGCAGTTTGCCCGGGACACAAGCTTTCTTT. Translating it yields CASSLPGTQAFF.

The V call is TRBV28, the J call TRBJ2-7, with 12 bases matching TRBD1. The CDR3 runs to 15 residues. In germline, CDR1 is MDHEN, CDR2 SYDVKM. Trimming cost V 6 bases and J 5 bases; bases outside gene matches: 8. The CDR3 sequence: CASSSWGQGAHEQYF. The CDR3 region has the DNA TGTGCCAGCAGCTCCTGGGGACAGGGGGCCCACGAGCAGTACTTC. The entire variable domain, with the rest obtained from reference TRBV28 and TRBJ2-7, is as follows: DVKVTQSSRYLVKRTGEKVFLECVQDMDHENMFWYRQDPGLGLRLIYFSYDVKMKEKGDIPEGYSVSREKKERFSLILESASTNQTSMYLCASSSWGQGAHEQYFGPGTRLTVT.

The J gene is TRBJ1-4, the V gene TRBV7-9, with 10 positions matching TRBD1. The CDR3 runs 12 residues. CDR1 is SEHNR and CDR2 is FQNEAQ in the germline V gene (reference sequence). Trimming removed 3 bases from V and 16 bases from J; junction bases left unmatched: 5. The CDR3, as DNA: TGTGCCAGCAGCTTGGGACAGGGGCTGAAGTTTTTT. Translating it yields CASSLGQGLKFF. The full variable domain, rest sourced from reference TRBV7-9 and TRBJ1-4, is DTGVSQNPRHKITKRGQNVTFRCDPISEHNRLYWYRQTLGQGPEFLTYFQNEAQLEKSRLLSDRFSAERPKGSFSTLEIQRTEQGDSAMYLCASSLGQGLKFFGSGTQLSVL.

The chain couples TRBV2 to TRBJ1-5, with 9 bases aligning to TRBD1. The germline CDR1 and CDR2 sequences are SNHLY and FYNNEI. CDR3 length: 15 residues. The V and J ends lost 5 bases and 0 bases, in that order; junction bases with no gene match: 2. CDR3 in amino acids: CASSTDRGSNQPQHF. The DNA for the CDR3 is TGTGCCAGCAGTACGGACAGGGGTAGCAATCAGCCCCAGCATTTT.

This rearrangement joins TRBV11-2 to TRBJ2-1, with no clear D. The CDR3 spans 16 residues. Germline CDR1 SGHAT, CDR2 FQNNGV. The V and J ends lost 5 bases and 5 bases respectively, with 19 bases between them. This CDR3 is CASSAFRRRFDNEQFF. DNA for the CDR3: TGTGCCAGCAGCGCCTTTCGAAGGCGGTTCGACAATGAGCAGTTCTTC.

This clone was detected only a few times. The CDR3 coding sequence is TGTGCCAGCACCCAGGGGGCAGGGACTGAAGCTTTCTTT. It translates to CASTQGAGTEAFF. The V call is TRBV2, the J call TRBJ1-1, with 8 bases lining up with TRBD1. The CDR3 has 13 residues. V lost 7 bases, J lost 5 bases, and 6 bases stayed unmatched. The germline V gene has CDR1 SNHLY and CDR2 FYNNEI.

The chain uses TRBV19 and TRBJ1-6; the D gene is possibly TRBD1 (5 bases). The CDR3 loop spans 14 amino acids. Trimming removed 7 bases at V and 8 bases at J, with 15 bases between. The germline CDR1 and CDR2 sequences are LNHDA and SQIVND (reference sequence). CDR3 DNA: TGTGCCAGTACCCAGACAGCTTTTGATTCACCCCTCCACTTT. Its protein product is CASTQTAFDSPLHF.

The chain has TRBV5-1 and TRBJ2-5; the match to TRBD1 covers 9 bases. The CDR3 extends over 14 amino acids. Trimming at V came to 0 bases and at J to 3 bases, leaving 0 bases not matched to a gene. The germline CDR1 and CDR2 sequences are SGHRS and YFSETQ. CDR3 sequence: CASSLGQGEETQYF. In nucleotides, the CDR3 is TGCGCCAGCAGCTTGGGACAGGGGGAAGAGACCCAGTACTTC.

This sequence joins TRBV5-6 and TRBJ1-1; D might be TRBD1 (5 bases). CDR1 is SGHDT, CDR2 YYEEEE, per germline. V shed 4 bases and J shed 4 bases, with 8 bases lying between them. The CDR3 consists of 12 residues. The CDR3 spells CASSQGSTEAFF. CDR3 nucleotide sequence: TGTGCCAGCAGCCAGGGCTCCACTGAAGCTTTCTTT.

This chain connects TRBV5-4 to TRBJ1-2; D is possibly TRBD1 (6 bases). V was shortened by 0 bases and J by 4 bases, with 10 bases between the two germline ends. CDR3 length: 14 amino acids. Germline CDR1 is SGHNT and CDR2 is YYREEE (reference sequence). CDR3: CASSLEIGGYGYTF. In nucleotides, the CDR3 is TGTGCCAGCAGCTTGGAAATAGGGGGCTATGGCTACACCTTC.

Here the CDR3 DNA reads TGTGCCAGCAGCTTAAGGGGGATCAACGCCGGGGAGCTGTTTTTT. Translated, it gives CASSLRGINAGELFF. The V gene is TRBV11-2, the J gene TRBJ2-2; the D gene is possibly TRBD1 (6 bases). The V end was cut by 2 bases, the J end by 6 bases, with 13 bases between. Germline lookup yields CDR1 SGHAT and CDR2 FQNNGV. This CDR3 has 15 residues.

This clone was found once. The chain is built from TRBV7-2 and TRBJ2-7; TRBD2 agrees at 9 bases. The V segment lost 5 bases and the J segment 3 bases; nucleotides outside the gene matches: 8. Germline values: CDR1 SGHTA, CDR2 FQGNSA. The CDR3 extends over 15 amino acids. The CDR3 loop is CASSRSSGGLYEQYF. CDR3 bases: TGTGCCAGCAGCCGTAGTAGCGGGGGCCTCTACGAGCAGTACTTC. The whole variable domain, remainder taken from reference TRBV7-2 and TRBJ2-7, is GAGVSQSPSNKVTEKGKDVELRCDPISGHTALYWYRQSLGQGLEFLIYFQGNSAPDKSGLPSDRFSAERTGGSVSTLTIQRTQQEDSAVYLCASSRSSGGLYEQYFGPGTRLTVT.

The rearrangement uses TRBV4-2 and TRBJ2-5; 8 bases are shared with TRBD1. V was pared by 0 bases and J by 4 bases, with 4 bases of the junction left unmatched. The CDR3 is 15 amino acids. Per the germline V gene, CDR1 is LGHNA and CDR2 is YNFKEQ. The DNA of the CDR3 is TGTGCCAGCAGCCAAGATTGGACAGGGCGAGAGACCCAGTACTTC. Translated, it gives CASSQDWTGRETQYF.